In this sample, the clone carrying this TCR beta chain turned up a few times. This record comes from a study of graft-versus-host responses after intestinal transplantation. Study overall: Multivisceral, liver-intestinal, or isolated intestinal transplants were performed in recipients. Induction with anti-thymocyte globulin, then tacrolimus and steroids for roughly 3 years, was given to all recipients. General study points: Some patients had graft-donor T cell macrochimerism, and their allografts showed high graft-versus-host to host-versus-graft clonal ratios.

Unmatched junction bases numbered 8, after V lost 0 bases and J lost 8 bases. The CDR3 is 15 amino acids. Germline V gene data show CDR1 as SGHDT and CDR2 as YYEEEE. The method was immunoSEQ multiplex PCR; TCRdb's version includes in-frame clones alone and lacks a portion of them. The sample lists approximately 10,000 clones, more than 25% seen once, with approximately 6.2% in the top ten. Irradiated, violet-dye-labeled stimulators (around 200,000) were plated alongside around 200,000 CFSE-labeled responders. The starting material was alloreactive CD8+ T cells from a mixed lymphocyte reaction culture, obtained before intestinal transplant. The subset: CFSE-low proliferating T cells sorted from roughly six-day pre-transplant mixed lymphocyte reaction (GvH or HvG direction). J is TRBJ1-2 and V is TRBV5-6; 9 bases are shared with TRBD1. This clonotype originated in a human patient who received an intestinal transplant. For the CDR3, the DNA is TGTGCCAGCAGCTTGGTAGGACAGGGGTTTCTAGGCTACACCTTC. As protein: CASSLVGQGFLGYTF.